This entry features one T cell receptor (beta chain) sequence. Primers used for first-strand cDNA, a TRAV- and TRBV-specific set, covered both alpha and beta chains. TCR amplification involved 20 PCR cycles with a constant-region primer and V-primer adapter. TCRdb called the reads again in MiXCR, with one record for every CDR3 protein. The table shows about 15,000 distinct CDR3 sequences, with roughly 60% occurring only once. The sample is drawn from a study of low-dose radiotherapy and immunotherapy resistance in tumors. Study overall: Starting cycle 1 day 1, oral aspirin 300 mg was given daily for four cycles.

This CDR3 spans 16 amino acids. With V trimmed by 1 base and J by 3 bases, 7 bases remained unmatched. Germline CDR1 LGHNA, CDR2 YSLEER. The receptor comes from a human donor with advanced metastatic prostate, ovarian, gallbladder or colorectal cancer (not recorded which). This table probably holds off-target reads from a library built for another chain. This chain links TRBV4-3 with TRBJ2-5; 8 bases are shared with TRBD1. The CDR3 spells CASSQVAGGEEETQYF. The CDR3 nucleotides read TGCGCCAGCAGCCAAGTGGCAGGGGGCGAAGAAGAGACCCAGTACTTC.